This T cell receptor (beta chain) was documented in a study of beta chain features in type 1 diabetes. Across the whole study: Patients were similar to healthy donors in age and gender (as well as in cell yields).

General study points: Cells expressing TCR highly could be over-represented by cDNA sequencing.

The whole isolated RNA underwent reverse transcription, so sequencing captured expressed TCRB transcripts. The method was immunoSEQ multiplex PCR; TCRdb's version includes in-frame clones alone and lacks a portion of them. The table includes tens of thousands of clones, about 70% detected once. In the case of this clone: Antigen unknown.

CDR1 is SGHTA and CDR2 is FQGNSA in the germline V gene. V shed 4 bases and J 15 bases; nucleotides not matched to a gene: 12. The CDR3 runs 13 residues. This chain uses TRBV7-2 with TRBJ2-1; 7 bases map to TRBD1. This TCR came from a woman in her forties in good health. Material: Tregs from blood. The CDR3 region has the DNA TGTGCCAGCAGCTCCGCTTGGACAGGCGGCGTGTTCTTC. Protein product: CASSSAWTGGVFF.